These 25 T cell receptor beta chains were sequenced from one sample in a study of identifying expanded T cells in peripheral blood. Repertoires were generated with immunoSEQ multiplex PCR, while TCRdb's copy carries only in-frame clones and drops some. The sample has fewer than 85,000 clones, about 89% seen once. The sequenced sample was blood. These receptors were collected from a person aged 18-70 years in good health.

V gene TRBV7-8 combines with J gene TRBJ2-3, with no clear D. Germline V gene data show CDR1 as SGHVS and CDR2 as FQNEAQ. The CDR3 is 13 residues long. V was shortened by 1 base and J by 7 bases, with 9 bases between the two germline ends. CDR3 loop: CASSLGRGYTQYF. As DNA, the CDR3 is TGTGCCAGCAGCTTAGGGCGCGGTTATACGCAGTATTTT. Complete variable domain (other parts from reference TRBV7-8 and TRBJ2-3): GAGVSQSPRYKVAKRGQDVALRCDPISGHVSLFWYQQALGQGPEFLTYFQNEAQLDKSGLPSDRFFAERPEGSVSTLKIQRTQQEDSAVYLCASSLGRGYTQYFGPGTRLTVL.

This chain uses TRBV11-1 with TRBJ2-2; 15 bases align to TRBD2. CDR1 is SGHAT, CDR2 FQDESV, per germline (reference sequence). Trimming cost V 5 bases and J 4 bases; bases outside gene matches: 5. The CDR3 length is 17 residues. CDR3 coding DNA: TGTGCCAGCAGCATACCGGGACTAGCGGGAGGCACCGGGGAGCTGTTTTTT. The encoded protein is CASSIPGLAGGTGELFF.

The V call is TRBV29-1, the J call TRBJ2-5, with 10 bases fitting TRBD1. The CDR3 spans 18 residues. V was pared by 4 bases and J by 4 bases, with 18 bases of the junction left unmatched. In germline, CDR1 is SQVTM, CDR2 ANQGSEA. DNA for the CDR3: TGCAGCGTTGTTTTTGGGTTTATGGGACAGGGGTTTCCAGAGACCCAGTACTTC. Translating it yields CSVVFGFMGQGFPETQYF.

The chain employs TRBV7-2 and TRBJ2-1, with 7 bases identical to TRBD2. Germline trimming cut 3 bases from V and 4 bases from J; bases unmatched to any gene: 6. CDR1 is SGHTA, CDR2 FQGNSA, per germline. The CDR3 has 15 amino acids. The CDR3 coding sequence is TGTGCCAGCAGCTTGTTATCTAGCGGTTACAATGAGCAGTTCTTC. Amino acids: CASSLLSSGYNEQFF.

The chain carries TRBV5-1 and TRBJ2-4, with 8 bases lining up with TRBD1. V shed 6 bases and J 13 bases; nucleotides not matched to a gene: 18. There are 15 residues in the CDR3. Germline V gene lookup returns CDR1 SGHRS and CDR2 YFSETQ. DNA for the CDR3: TGCGCCAGCACCTTATCCGGGACAGGACCTGATCCCCAGTACTTC. As protein: CASTLSGTGPDPQYF.

The chain carries TRBV19 and TRBJ1-3, with D unresolved. CDR1 and CDR2 from the germline V gene are LNHDA and SQIVND (reference sequence). The CDR3 runs 14 residues. Trimming cost V 5 bases and J 0 bases, with 8 bases left between them. The CDR3 region is CASSLAPSGNTIYF. CDR3 coding DNA: TGTGCCAGTAGTCTGGCCCCCTCTGGAAACACCATATATTTT.

The rearrangement uses TRBV6-1 and TRBJ2-7, with 7 bases lining up with TRBD2. Germline V gene lookup returns CDR1 MNHNS and CDR2 SASEGT. V lost 2 bases and J lost 2; bases outside the gene matches: 6. CDR3 length equals 15 residues. CDR3 in amino acids: CASSEQPSGAYEQYF. The CDR3 DNA reads TGTGCCAGCAGTGAACAACCTAGCGGAGCCTACGAGCAGTACTTC.

This chain joins TRBV2 and TRBJ1-6; D gene unclear. Trimming shortened V by 2 bases and J by 7 bases, and 9 bases separated the two germline ends. CDR3 length: 14 amino acids. Germline loops: CDR1 SNHLY, CDR2 FYNNEI. The CDR3 DNA follows: TGTGCCAGCAGTGAACAGGCGGGCAATTCACCCCTCCACTTT. Amino acid sequence: CASSEQAGNSPLHF.

The CDR3 sequence: CASSASRNTEAFF. The CDR3, as DNA: TGTGCCAGCAGCGCTTCTCGGAACACTGAAGCTTTCTTT. The J gene is TRBJ1-1, the V gene TRBV5-4; D unresolved. The germline gives CDR1 SGHNT, CDR2 YYREEE (reference sequence). V lost 4 bases and J 1 base, leaving 8 bases between the germline ends. This CDR3 has 13 residues.

This chain links TRBV9 with TRBJ1-2, with TRBD1 matching 8 bases. The CDR3 runs to 17 residues. V shed 4 bases, J shed 2 bases, and the junction held 13 bases outside the gene matches. From germline, CDR1 is SGDLS and CDR2 YYNGEE. The CDR3 here is CASSHTSTGADNYGYTF. The CDR3 nucleotides are TGTGCCAGCAGCCACACATCGACAGGGGCCGACAACTATGGCTACACCTTC.

This clone was observed once. This chain uses TRBV9 with TRBJ2-1, with D perhaps matching TRBD1 (6 bases). The V end was cut by 0 bases, the J end by 9 bases, with 19 bases between. Germline V gives CDR1 SGDLS, CDR2 YYNGEE. The CDR3 runs 16 residues. The CDR3 protein is CASSVGGQGNEGEQFF. The CDR3 DNA follows: TGTGCCAGCAGCGTAGGCGGCCAGGGGAATGAGGGTGAGCAGTTCTTC.

The rearrangement joins TRBV4-3 to TRBJ2-3; TRBD2 aligns across 16 bases. CDR1 and CDR2 from the germline V gene are LGHNA and YSLEER. This CDR3 spans 17 amino acids. J lost 0 bases, V lost 4 bases, and 1 base had no gene match. The CDR3 coding sequence is TGCGCCAGCAGCCGGGGACTAGCGGGGGGGAGCACAGATACGCAGTATTTT. Protein sequence: CASSRGLAGGSTDTQYF.

This sequence joins TRBV28 and TRBJ1-4; D remains unclear. Germline-derived CDR1 and CDR2 are MDHEN and SYDVKM. The CDR3 sequence is 12 residues long. V was clipped by 7 bases and J by 5 bases, with 8 bases between them. CDR3 region: CASKSSNEKLFF. DNA of the CDR3: TGTGCCAGCAAAAGTTCGAATGAAAAACTGTTTTTT.

This clone was counted a single time. V is TRBV28 and J is TRBJ2-5; D unclear. CDR3 length: 12 amino acids. CDR1 is MDHEN and CDR2 is SYDVKM in the germline V gene. Trimming removed 3 bases from V and 4 bases from J, with 6 bases in between. This CDR3 reads CASSFHGETQYF. CDR3 in DNA: TGTGCCAGCAGTTTCCACGGAGAGACCCAGTACTTC.

The V and J genes are TRBV7-2 and TRBJ1-5; no definite D call. This CDR3 is 14 amino acids long. In germline, CDR1 is SGHTA, CDR2 FQGNSA. Trimming took 5 bases from V and 0 from J, leaving 8 bases between them. The CDR3 DNA sequence: TGTGCCAGCAGCGTCGGACCTAGCAATCAGCCCCAGCATTTT. Residues: CASSVGPSNQPQHF.

The V gene is TRBV5-3, the J gene TRBJ2-5; the D is unclear. TRBV5-3 is sorted into the ORF group, with uncertain function. Trimming took off 10 bases at V and 5 bases at J, with 9 bases between the two ends. The CDR3 runs to 10 residues. As DNA, the CDR3 is TGTGCCGAGCCCAAGGAGACCCAGTACTTC. Translated: CAEPKETQYF.

This chain links TRBV30 with TRBJ1-1; no clear D gene. V lost 1 base and J lost 4, with 7 bases in between. Germline lookup yields CDR1 GTSNPN and CDR2 SVGIG (reference sequence). This CDR3 region has 12 residues. The DNA for the CDR3 is TGTGCCTGGAGTGGTTTGGGCACTGAAGCTTTCTTT. Translating gives CAWSGLGTEAFF.

The chain carries TRBV28 and TRBJ1-5, with a tentative D call TRBD1 (6 bases). The V gene's germline CDR1 is MDHEN and CDR2 SYDVKM. V lost 5 bases and J lost 1, with 9 bases in between. The CDR3 totals 14 residues. DNA of the CDR3: TGTGCCAGCAGTAAGGGGGGGAGCAATCAGCCCCAGCATTTT. Encoded protein: CASSKGGSNQPQHF.

The V gene is TRBV18, the J gene TRBJ2-3; the D is unclear. Germline V gene lookup returns CDR1 KGHSH and CDR2 LQKENI. This CDR3 is 15 amino acids long. The V and J ends lost 4 bases and 5 bases respectively, with 16 bases between them. DNA of the CDR3: TGTGCCAGCTCACTAATAGTATCCAGTGGAGATACGCAGTATTTT. This gives the protein CASSLIVSSGDTQYF. The entire variable domain, with the rest obtained from reference TRBV18 and TRBJ2-3, is as follows: NAGVMQNPRHLVRRRGQEARLRCSPMKGHSHVYWYRQLPEEGLKFMVYLQKENIIDESGMPKERFSAEFPKEGPSILRIQQVVRGDSAAYFCASSLIVSSGDTQYFGPGTRLTVL.

This sequence joins TRBV28 and TRBJ1-2; D gene uncertain. Trimming stripped 8 bases from V and 4 bases from J, with 11 bases between. The CDR3 extends over 12 amino acids. Germline CDR1 MDHEN, CDR2 SYDVKM. CDR3 region: CASLREFYGYTF. CDR3 nucleotides: TGTGCCAGCCTAAGGGAATTCTATGGCTACACCTTC.

The chain has TRBV9 and TRBJ1-1; 10 bases line up with TRBD1. CDR3 length equals 17 residues. The V gene's germline CDR1 is SGDLS and CDR2 YYNGEE. The V segment lost 0 bases and the J segment 1 base; nucleotides outside the gene matches: 6. CDR3 sequence (DNA): TGTGCCAGCAGCGTAGGAGAGGGACAGGGGACGAACACTGAAGCTTTCTTT. Its translation is CASSVGEGQGTNTEAFF.

This clone was detected only once. This chain uses TRBV18 with TRBJ2-7; TRBD2 aligns across 7 bases. This CDR3 comprises 15 residues. In germline, CDR1 is KGHSH, CDR2 LQKENI. With V trimmed by 1 base and J by 2 bases, 5 bases remained unmatched. CDR3 in amino acids: CASSPQGGSPYEQYF. The DNA for the CDR3 is TGTGCCAGCTCACCACAGGGCGGGAGTCCCTACGAGCAGTACTTC.

The rearrangement links TRBV9 to TRBJ1-2; maybe TRBD1 (6 bases). The V gene lost 4 bases and the J gene lost 5 bases, with 24 bases spanning the gap. Germline loops: CDR1 SGDLS, CDR2 YYNGEE. The CDR3 contains 17 residues. CDR3 residues: CASSPRGAEQALYGYTF. The CDR3 DNA reads TGTGCCAGCAGCCCCCGGGGGGCGGAGCAGGCCCTTTATGGCTACACCTTC.

J is TRBJ2-7 and V is TRBV11-2; D is perhaps TRBD1 (6 bases). CDR1 is SGHAT, CDR2 FQNNGV, per germline. The CDR3 is 14 residues long. Trimming left V 0 bases short and J 6 bases short, with 12 bases between. Written as DNA, the CDR3 is TGTGCCAGCAGCTTAGAGACTACAGGGTCCGAGCAGTACTTC. Translated, it gives CASSLETTGSEQYF.

This rearrangement joins TRBV7-9 to TRBJ2-1; 8 bases match TRBD1. The CDR3 extends over 16 amino acids. With V trimmed by 2 bases and J by 2 bases, 5 bases remained unmatched. Germline CDR1 reads SEHNR; CDR2 reads FQNEAQ (reference sequence). The CDR3 loop is CASSLYSGQAYNEQFF. For the CDR3, the DNA is TGTGCCAGCAGCTTATACTCGGGACAGGCCTACAATGAGCAGTTCTTC.